Detailed here is one TCR beta chain. Its antigen is not known. The data are from a study of cytomegalovirus exposure and HLA in healthy donors. At the level of the study: The 120 validation repertoires, a later analysis reported, used the same platform as the approximately 670 first-cohort repertoires.

Overall study results and limits: Three chains tied to CMV proved CMV antigen-specific in vitro. More than 150 TCR beta chains were listed as cytomegalovirus-associated. Whilst most TCR sequences proved rare, a subset of public TCRs occurred across many donors.

CDR1 is LNHNV, CDR2 YYDKDF, per germline (reference sequence). V lost 4 bases to trimming and J lost 4 bases; unmatched junction nucleotides: 9. The CDR3 consists of 15 residues. Sequencing used immunoSEQ multiplex PCR; TCRdb keeps in-frame clones, though not all of them. The table shows about 150,000 clones, with about 86% occurring only once. Source material: PBMCs. The chain joins TRBV15 to TRBJ1-2; 7 nucleotides align to TRBD1. This receptor was taken from a man aged 18 to 29 in good health and CMV-seropositive. CDR3 nucleotides: TGTGCCACCAGCACAATATACAGGGGAAGCTATGGCTACACCTTC. The encoded protein is CATSTIYRGSYGYTF.